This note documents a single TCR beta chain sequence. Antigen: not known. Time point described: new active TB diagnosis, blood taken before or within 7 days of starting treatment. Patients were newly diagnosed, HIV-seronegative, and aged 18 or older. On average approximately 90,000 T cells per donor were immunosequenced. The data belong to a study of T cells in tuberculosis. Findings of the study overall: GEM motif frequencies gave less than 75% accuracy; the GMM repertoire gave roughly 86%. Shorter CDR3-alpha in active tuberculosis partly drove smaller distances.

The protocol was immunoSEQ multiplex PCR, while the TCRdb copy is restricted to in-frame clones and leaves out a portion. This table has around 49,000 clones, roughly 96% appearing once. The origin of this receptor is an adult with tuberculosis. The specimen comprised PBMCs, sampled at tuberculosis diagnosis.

In DNA form, the CDR3 reads TGTGCCAGCACTCCCCTCTCGGACAGGGGTTCCTCCTACGAGCAGTACTTC. Translating gives CASTPLSDRGSSYEQYF. The chain carries TRBV28 and TRBJ2-7; 9 positions agree with TRBD1. The germline V gene encodes CDR1 MDHEN and CDR2 SYDVKM. The CDR3 runs 17 residues. V dropped 7 bases and J dropped 0; count of bases not matched to a gene: 13.